Only one count was recorded for the clone carrying this T cell receptor beta chain. This sample is part of a study of CD8 T cells in Susac syndrome. Germline loops: CDR1 SGHVS, CDR2 FNYEAQ. The CDR3 contains 14 residues. V lost 3 bases, J lost 0 bases, and 5 bases lay in between. Peripheral blood CD8+ and CD4+ T cells were profiled by TCR beta sequencing. FACS was used to enrich TEMRA cells, whereas the CD8+ and CD4+ T cells were obtained by negative isolation. It was with random hexamers that about 0.45 to 1 ug RNA was reverse transcribed. With immunoSEQ multiplex PCR, TCR beta CDR3 was amplified across 54 Vbeta and 13 Jbeta. TCRdb re-analysed the immunoSEQ multiplex PCR reads in MiXCR, keeping a single row per CDR3 protein. The sample records about 280,000 distinct CDR3 sequences, about 85% being singletons.

The chain is built from TRBV7-6 and TRBJ2-2; D unclear. This receptor was identified in a human donor with multiple sclerosis. The sample was CD8+ T cells from PBMCs. The DNA for the CDR3 is TGTGCCAGCAGCTTTCAAACGAACACCGGGGAGCTGTTTTTT. Amino acid sequence: CASSFQTNTGELFF.